The table lists the clone carrying this TCR beta chain with a count of one. Per the germline V gene, CDR1 is MNHNS and CDR2 is SASEGT. Deletions cut 4 bases from V and 6 bases from J, with 10 bases between. The CDR3 is made up of 13 amino acids. TCRdb fed the RT-PCR reads into MiXCR, producing one record per CDR3 protein. The data show 540,000 or so distinct CDR3 sequences, with over 10% seen just once and approximately 14% held by the top ten. This specimen comes from a study of response to subunit inactivated influenza vaccine. This sequence joins TRBV6-1 and TRBJ1-5; D remains unclear. The source is a man in his forties or fifties who received an inactivated influenza vaccine. Sequences were derived from PBMCs from blood, sampled 35 to 45 days after vaccination. The CDR3 sequence: CASSGRAAQPQHF. The CDR3 DNA reads TGTGCCAGCAGTGGAAGGGCCGCTCAGCCCCAGCATTTT.